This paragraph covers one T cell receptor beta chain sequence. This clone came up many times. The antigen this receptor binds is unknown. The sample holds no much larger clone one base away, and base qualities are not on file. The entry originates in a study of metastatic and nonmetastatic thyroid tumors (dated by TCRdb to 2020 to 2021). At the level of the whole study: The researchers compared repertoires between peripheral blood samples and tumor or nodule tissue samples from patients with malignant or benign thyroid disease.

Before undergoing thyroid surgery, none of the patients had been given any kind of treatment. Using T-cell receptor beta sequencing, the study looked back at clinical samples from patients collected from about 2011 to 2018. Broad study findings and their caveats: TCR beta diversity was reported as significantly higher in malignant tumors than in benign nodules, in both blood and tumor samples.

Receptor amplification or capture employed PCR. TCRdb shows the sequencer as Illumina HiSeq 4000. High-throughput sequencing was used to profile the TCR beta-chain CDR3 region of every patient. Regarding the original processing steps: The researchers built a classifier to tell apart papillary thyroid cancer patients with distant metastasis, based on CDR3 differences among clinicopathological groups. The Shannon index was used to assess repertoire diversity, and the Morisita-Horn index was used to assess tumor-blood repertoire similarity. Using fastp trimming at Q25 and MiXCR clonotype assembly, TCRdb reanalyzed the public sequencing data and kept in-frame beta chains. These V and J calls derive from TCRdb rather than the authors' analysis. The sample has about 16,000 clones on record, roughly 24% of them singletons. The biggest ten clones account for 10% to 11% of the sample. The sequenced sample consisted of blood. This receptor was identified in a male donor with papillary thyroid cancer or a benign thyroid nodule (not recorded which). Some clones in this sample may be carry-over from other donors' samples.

The sequenced DNA: TGTGCCAGCAGCCCCCTGGGACAAGGTGTCAAAAACATTCAGTACTTC. It is translated as CASSPLGQGVKNIQYF. This chain is built from TRBV14 and TRBJ2-4; matching of 6 bases hints at TRBD1 as the D gene. From the cysteine up to the phenylalanine, the CDR3 has a length of 16 residues. Only the CDR3 DNA stays, 48 bases, in frame from base 1. Based on the germline V gene, the CDR1 and CDR2 sequences are SGHDN and FVKESK. A distance of 16 bases separates the germline ends of V and J, which lose 4 bases and 3 bases respectively.